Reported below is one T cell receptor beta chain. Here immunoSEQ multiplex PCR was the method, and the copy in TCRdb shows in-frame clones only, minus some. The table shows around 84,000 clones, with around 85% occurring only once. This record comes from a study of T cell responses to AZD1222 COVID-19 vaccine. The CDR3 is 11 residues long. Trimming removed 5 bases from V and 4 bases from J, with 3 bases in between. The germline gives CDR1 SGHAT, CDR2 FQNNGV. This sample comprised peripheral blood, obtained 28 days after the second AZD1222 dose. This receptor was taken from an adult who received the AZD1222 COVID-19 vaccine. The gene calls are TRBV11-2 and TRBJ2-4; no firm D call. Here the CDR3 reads CASSQKNIQYF. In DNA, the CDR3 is TGTGCCAGCAGCCAAAAAAACATTCAGTACTTC.